This is a list of T cell receptor beta chains from one sample in a study of radiation and T cells in renal cell carcinoma. Sequencing was performed with immunoSEQ multiplex PCR; in TCRdb, only in-frame clones are kept and a portion is missing. The sample contains some 120,000 clones, over 75% of which appear only once. Sequencing used blood, obtained from a patient whose treatment included radiotherapy and nephrectomy. The receptor source for this set is a woman between 55 and 75 years old with renal cell carcinoma. The CDR3 runs from the conserved cysteine through the conserved F or W. Each record gives: J gene, V gene, D gene, CDR3 protein. A D gene is named only where the DNA matches it firmly.

TRBJ2-7	TRBV18	.	CASSPTNGEQYF
TRBJ1-5	TRBV28	.	CASSFGGYVRNQPQHF
TRBJ2-3	TRBV6-5	.	CASGFGDTQYF
TRBJ2-1	TRBV4-3	TRBD2	CASSHGWGAGGNEQFF
TRBJ1-5	TRBV5-1	.	CASSSGIGGPQHF
TRBJ2-1	TRBV2	.	CASSDRERPYNEQFF
TRBJ2-5	TRBV11-3	TRBD1	CASSFAGTGEETQYF
TRBJ2-1	TRBV7-2	.	CASSLGSSYNEQFF
TRBJ2-3	TRBV19	TRBD2	CASSIRGVADTQYF
TRBJ1-1	TRBV5-6	.	CASSFNTGEGAFF
TRBJ1-5	TRBV6-6	.	CASLQTGAGNQPQHF
TRBJ1-3	TRBV2	.	CASSEDRANSGNTIYF
TRBJ2-1	TRBV29-1	.	CSVDDFAGSSYNEQFF
TRBJ2-4	TRBV4-1	TRBD2	CASSPGLAGGRAKNIQYF
TRBJ2-1	TRBV5-8	.	CASSGSYNEQFF
TRBJ2-7	TRBV19	.	CASSIQRTVSSYEQYF
TRBJ1-4	TRBV2	.	CASRYTGEKLFF
TRBJ2-6	TRBV19	.	CASSRRSGANVLTF
TRBJ1-6	TRBV9	.	CASSDQGLYNSPLHF
TRBJ1-1	TRBV6-5	.	CASSYEERNTEAFF
TRBJ1-5	TRBV29-1	TRBD1	CSVGQGGNQPQHF
TRBJ1-6	TRBV28	.	CASTKVGTLAHSKNSPLHF
TRBJ2-6	TRBV5-5	.	CASSFSAGDGANVLTF
TRBJ2-7	TRBV7-9	.	CASSLGPGAYEQYF
TRBJ1-2	TRBV7-3	.	CASSLISQVNYGYTF
TRBJ2-2	TRBV9	.	CASSVRQANTGELFF
TRBJ1-1	TRBV5-1	.	CASSLDAGNTEAFF
TRBJ1-5	TRBV6-6	.	CASSYGQGHQPQHF
TRBJ1-6	TRBV5-6	.	CASSLGRAGYNSPLHF
TRBJ2-1	TRBV6-5	TRBD2	CASTSGTSGRRQFF
TRBJ1-5	TRBV2	TRBD1	CASSDRGGEGPQHF
TRBJ2-2	TRBV9	.	CASSVVDQGHANTGELFF
TRBJ2-3	TRBV7-9	.	CASMGGSTDTQYF
TRBJ2-1	TRBV7-9	.	CASSLAVASGAWDEQFF
TRBJ1-1	TRBV29-1	.	CSGSKPNTEAFF
TRBJ1-1	TRBV27	.	CASSLHYSNTEAFF
TRBJ2-2	TRBV28	.	CASSFGNTGELFF
TRBJ1-1	TRBV29-1	.	CSVEDQGGTEAFF
TRBJ2-1	TRBV18	.	CASSPPPVGNEQFF
TRBJ1-2	TRBV6-6	.	CASSPPPSYGYTF
TRBJ1-1	TRBV15	.	CATSRDLNTEAFF
TRBJ2-7	TRBV9	TRBD2	CASSVDAGGTYEQYF
TRBJ2-1	TRBV4-3	TRBD2	CASSYGLAAINEQFF
TRBJ2-1	TRBV10-1	TRBD2	CASSPIGLADEQFF
TRBJ1-2	TRBV7-3	.	CASSLTQRGDYTF
TRBJ2-2	TRBV4-1	TRBD2	CASRGSGGYANTGELFF
TRBJ2-5	TRBV4-3	TRBD1	CASSQDGDRGKTQYF
TRBJ2-2	TRBV29-1	.	CSVRTAGGGELFF
TRBJ2-7	TRBV7-6	.	CASSPGRYEQYF
TRBJ2-7	TRBV19	.	CASSIRAHEQYF
TRBJ2-3	TRBV9	TRBD1	CASSPYTGQGATDTQYF
TRBJ1-2	TRBV13	.	CASSASQGYYGYTF
TRBJ2-2	TRBV11-3	TRBD1	CASSKGASVTGELFF
TRBJ1-1	TRBV5-1	.	CASSPQGTEAFF
TRBJ2-5	TRBV9	TRBD1	CASKGTGDQETQYF